The T cell receptor (beta chain) described here comes from a study of blood T cell repertoires in COVID-19. Across the study: Samples representing acute and convalescent COVID-19 were sourced from the United States, Italy and Spain. The cDNA or gDNA used as material had been derived from T cells, B-cell-depleted T cells, or PBMCs.

Original analysis: Reference gene primer amplification gave estimated nucleated cell counts. Profiled with immunoSEQ multiplex PCR; TCRdb holds only in-frame clones, not every one. The V and J calls and clone size are taken from that table; D and trimming were inferred from the DNA. The sample yields approximately 300,000 clones, about 84% seen once. The clonotype comes from a woman between 50 and 59 years old with acute or convalescent COVID-19. Sequencing was done on a sample of peripheral blood.

CDR3 loop: CASSHLPSGTGGYEQYF. CDR3 sequence (DNA): TGTGCCAGCAGCCACCTCCCTTCCGGGACAGGGGGCTACGAGCAGTACTTC. The chain employs TRBV3-1 (or the pseudogene TRBV3-2) and TRBJ2-7; 11 nucleotides line up with TRBD1. Germline V gives CDR1 LGHDT, CDR2 YNNKEL (reference sequence). J was trimmed by 3 bases and V by 3 bases; bases with no gene match: 10. The CDR3 has 17 residues.